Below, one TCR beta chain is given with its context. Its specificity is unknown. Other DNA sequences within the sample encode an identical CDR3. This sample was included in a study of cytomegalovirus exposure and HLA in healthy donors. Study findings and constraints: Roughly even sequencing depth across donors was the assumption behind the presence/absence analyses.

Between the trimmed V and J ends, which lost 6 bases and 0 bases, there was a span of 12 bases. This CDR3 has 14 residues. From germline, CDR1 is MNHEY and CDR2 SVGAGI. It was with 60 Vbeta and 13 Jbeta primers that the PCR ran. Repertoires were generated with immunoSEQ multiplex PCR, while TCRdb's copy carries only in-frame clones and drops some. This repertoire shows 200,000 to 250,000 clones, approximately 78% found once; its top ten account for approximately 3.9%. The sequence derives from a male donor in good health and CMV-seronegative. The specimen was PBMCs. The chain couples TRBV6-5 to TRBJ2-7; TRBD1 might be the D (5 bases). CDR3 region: CASRPDRRSYEQYF. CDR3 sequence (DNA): TGTGCCAGCAGGCCCGACAGACGCTCCTACGAGCAGTACTTC.